This record concerns one T cell receptor beta chain sequence. The antigen is unknown. The entry originates in a study of T-cell reconstitution after alpha-beta-depleted transplantation in children. Notes on the study in general: When one year had passed after transplant, most T-cell counts and diversity came from newly produced T cells. After transplant, high TCRbeta diversity at day 60 in some patients arose from surviving recipient T cells and thymic progenitors. Two months or so post-transplant, alpha-beta T cells reportedly derived from several hundred expanded graft clones.

The V end lost 4 bases, the J end lost 5 bases, and 17 bases lay between the germline ends. Germline V CDR1 and CDR2: MNHEY, SVGEGT. The CDR3 covers 15 residues. A library of TCRbeta sequences, prepared with unique molecular identifiers, was generated. TCRdb fed the PCR reads into MiXCR, producing one record per CDR3 protein. The profile shows more than 500,000 distinct CDR3 sequences, more than 9.5% of them singletons. The rearrangement links TRBV6-2 or TRBV6-3 to TRBJ1-1; D is unclear. This receptor was obtained from a female patient younger than 10 who had a stem cell transplant for aplastic anemia, so the T cells may come from the graft donor. Material: PBMCs, mostly from graft donor cells, obtained 180 days after TCRalphabeta/CD19-depleted stem cell transplant. The CDR3 DNA is TGTGCCAGCAGTTCGGGAACCGGGTGGTGGACTGAAGCTTTCTTT. The encoded protein is CASSSGTGWWTEAFF.